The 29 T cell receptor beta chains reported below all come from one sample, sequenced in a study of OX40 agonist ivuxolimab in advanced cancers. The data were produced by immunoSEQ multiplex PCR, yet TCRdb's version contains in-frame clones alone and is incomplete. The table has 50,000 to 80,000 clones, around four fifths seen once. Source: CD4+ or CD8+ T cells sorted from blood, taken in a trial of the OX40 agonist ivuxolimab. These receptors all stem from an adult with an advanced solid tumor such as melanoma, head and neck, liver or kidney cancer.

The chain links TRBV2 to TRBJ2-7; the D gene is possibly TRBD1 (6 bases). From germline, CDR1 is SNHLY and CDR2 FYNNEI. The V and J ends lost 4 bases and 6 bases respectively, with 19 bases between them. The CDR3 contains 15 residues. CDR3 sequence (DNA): TGTGCCAGCAGTGCTTGGGGTAGGGGGTCGGGCGAGCAGTACTTC. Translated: CASSAWGRGSGEQYF.

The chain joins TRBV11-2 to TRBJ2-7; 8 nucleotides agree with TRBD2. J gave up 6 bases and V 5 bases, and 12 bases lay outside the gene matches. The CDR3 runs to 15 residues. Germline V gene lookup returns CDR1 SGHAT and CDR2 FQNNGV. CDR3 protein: CASSPKTRGGGEQYF. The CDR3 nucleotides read TGTGCCAGCAGCCCCAAAACTCGGGGGGGCGGCGAGCAGTACTTC.

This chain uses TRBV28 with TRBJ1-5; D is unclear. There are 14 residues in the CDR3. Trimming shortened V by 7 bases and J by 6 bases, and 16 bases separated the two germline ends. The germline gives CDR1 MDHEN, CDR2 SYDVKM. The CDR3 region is CASTNPGSLQPQHF. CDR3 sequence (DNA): TGTGCCAGCACCAATCCCGGGAGTCTTCAGCCCCAGCATTTT.

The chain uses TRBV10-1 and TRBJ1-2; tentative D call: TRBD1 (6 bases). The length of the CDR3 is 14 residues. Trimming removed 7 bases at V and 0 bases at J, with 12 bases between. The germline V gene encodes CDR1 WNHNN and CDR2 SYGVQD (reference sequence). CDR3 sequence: CASTDGTPNYGYTF. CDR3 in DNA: TGCGCCAGCACCGATGGGACACCTAACTATGGCTACACCTTC.

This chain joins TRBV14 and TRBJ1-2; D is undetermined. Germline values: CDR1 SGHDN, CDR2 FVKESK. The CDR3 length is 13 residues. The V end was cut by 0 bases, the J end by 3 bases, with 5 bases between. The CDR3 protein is CASSQDTYYGYTF. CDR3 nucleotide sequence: TGTGCCAGCAGCCAAGATACATACTATGGCTACACCTTC.

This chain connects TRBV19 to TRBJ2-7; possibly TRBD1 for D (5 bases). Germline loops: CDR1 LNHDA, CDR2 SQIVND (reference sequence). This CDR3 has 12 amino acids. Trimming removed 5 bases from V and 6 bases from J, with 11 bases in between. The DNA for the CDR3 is TGTGCCAGTAGTCCAGGGTTCGGCGAGCAGTACTTC. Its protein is CASSPGFGEQYF.

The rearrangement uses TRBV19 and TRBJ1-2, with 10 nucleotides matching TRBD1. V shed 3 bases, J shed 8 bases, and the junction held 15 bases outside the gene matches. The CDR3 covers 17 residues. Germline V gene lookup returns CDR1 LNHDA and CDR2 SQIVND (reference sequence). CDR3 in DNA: TGTGCCAGTAGTATCCCCGGAACCGGGACAGGGGTATGGGGCTACACCTTC. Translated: CASSIPGTGTGVWGYTF. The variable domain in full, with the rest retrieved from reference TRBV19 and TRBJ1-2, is DGGITQSPKYLFRKEGQNVTLSCEQNLNHDAMYWYRQDPGQGLRLIYYSQIVNDFQKGDIAEGYSVSREKKESFPLTVTSAQKNPTAFYLCASSIPGTGTGVWGYTFGSGTRLTVV.

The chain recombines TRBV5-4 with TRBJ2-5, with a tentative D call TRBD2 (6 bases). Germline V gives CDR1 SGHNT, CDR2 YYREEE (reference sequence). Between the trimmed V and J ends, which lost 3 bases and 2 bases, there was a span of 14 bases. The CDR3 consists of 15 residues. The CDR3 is CASSSSVRGQETQYF. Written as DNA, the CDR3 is TGTGCCAGCAGCTCTTCCGTCCGGGGGCAAGAGACCCAGTACTTC.

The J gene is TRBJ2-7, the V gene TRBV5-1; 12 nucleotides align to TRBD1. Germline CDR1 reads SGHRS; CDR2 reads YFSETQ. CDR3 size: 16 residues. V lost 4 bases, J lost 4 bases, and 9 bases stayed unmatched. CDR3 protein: CASSPGTGGVTYEQYF. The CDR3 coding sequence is TGCGCCAGCAGCCCAGGGACAGGGGGCGTTACTTACGAGCAGTACTTC.

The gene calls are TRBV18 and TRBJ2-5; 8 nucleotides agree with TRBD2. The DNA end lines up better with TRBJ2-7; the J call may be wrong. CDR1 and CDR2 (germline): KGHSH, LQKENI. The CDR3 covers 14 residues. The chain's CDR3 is CASSPGISGNEQYF. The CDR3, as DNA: TGTGCCAGCTCACCAGGTATTAGCGGGAACGAGCAGTACTTC.

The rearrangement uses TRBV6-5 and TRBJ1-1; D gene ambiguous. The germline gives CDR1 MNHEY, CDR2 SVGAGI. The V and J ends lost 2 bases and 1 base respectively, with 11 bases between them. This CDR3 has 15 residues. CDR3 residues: CASSYGGMGNTEAFF. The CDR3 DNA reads TGTGCCAGCAGTTACGGAGGGATGGGGAACACTGAAGCTTTCTTT.

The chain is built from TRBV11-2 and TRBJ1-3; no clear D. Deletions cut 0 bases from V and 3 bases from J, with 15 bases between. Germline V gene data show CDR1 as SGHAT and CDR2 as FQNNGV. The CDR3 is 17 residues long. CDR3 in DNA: TGTGCCAGCAGCTTAGAGTTCGGAGGGTTCGGTGGAAACACCATATATTTT. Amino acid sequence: CASSLEFGGFGGNTIYF.

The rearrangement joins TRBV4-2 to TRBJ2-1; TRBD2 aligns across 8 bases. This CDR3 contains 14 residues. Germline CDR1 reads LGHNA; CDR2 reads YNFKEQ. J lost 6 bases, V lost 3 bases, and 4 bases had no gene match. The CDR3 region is CASSQSGGVNEQFF. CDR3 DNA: TGTGCCAGCAGCCAGTCGGGAGGGGTCAATGAGCAGTTCTTC.

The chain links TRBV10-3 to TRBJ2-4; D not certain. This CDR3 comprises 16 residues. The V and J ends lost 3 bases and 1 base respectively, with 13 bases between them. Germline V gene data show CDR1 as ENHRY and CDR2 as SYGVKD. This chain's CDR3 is CAISEGPDGAKNIQYF. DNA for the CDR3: TGTGCCATCAGTGAAGGCCCCGATGGGGCCAAAAACATTCAGTACTTC.

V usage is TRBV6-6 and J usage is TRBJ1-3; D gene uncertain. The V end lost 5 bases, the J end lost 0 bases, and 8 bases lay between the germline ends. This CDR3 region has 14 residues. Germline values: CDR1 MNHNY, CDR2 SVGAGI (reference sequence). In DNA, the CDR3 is TGTGCCAGCAGTACTAGAAGCTCTGGAAACACCATATATTTT. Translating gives CASSTRSSGNTIYF.

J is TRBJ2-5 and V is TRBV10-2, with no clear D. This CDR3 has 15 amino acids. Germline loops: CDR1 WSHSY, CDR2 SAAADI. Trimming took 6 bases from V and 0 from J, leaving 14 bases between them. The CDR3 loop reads CASSNSLTNQETQYF. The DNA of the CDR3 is TGCGCCAGCAGCAATTCCCTGACAAACCAAGAGACCCAGTACTTC.

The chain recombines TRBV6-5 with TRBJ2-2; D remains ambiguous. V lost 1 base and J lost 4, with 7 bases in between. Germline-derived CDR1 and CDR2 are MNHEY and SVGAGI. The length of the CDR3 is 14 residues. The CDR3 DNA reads TGTGCCAGCAGTTACTTTGCTCGCACCGGGGAGCTGTTTTTT. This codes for CASSYFARTGELFF.

CDR3 sequence: CASRGRLAGTVNQPQHF. The CDR3 DNA is TGTGCCAGCAGGGGACGACTAGCCGGGACAGTTAATCAGCCCCAGCATTTT. This chain links TRBV2 with TRBJ1-5; 7 bases agree with TRBD1. The CDR3 has 17 residues. Losses at the gene ends were 6 bases for V and 4 bases for J; bases not matched to a gene: 15. Germline CDR1 and CDR2: SNHLY and FYNNEI.

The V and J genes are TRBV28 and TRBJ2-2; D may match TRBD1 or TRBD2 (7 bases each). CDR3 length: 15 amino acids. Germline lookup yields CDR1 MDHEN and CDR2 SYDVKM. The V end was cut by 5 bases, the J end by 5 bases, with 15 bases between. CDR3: CASSVRQGGTGELFF. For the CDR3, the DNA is TGTGCCAGCAGTGTGAGACAGGGAGGGACCGGGGAGCTGTTTTTT.

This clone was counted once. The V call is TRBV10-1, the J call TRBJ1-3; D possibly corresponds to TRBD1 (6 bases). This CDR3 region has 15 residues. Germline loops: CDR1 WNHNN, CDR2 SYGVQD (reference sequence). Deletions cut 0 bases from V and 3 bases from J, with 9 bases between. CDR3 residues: CASSESQGVGNTIYF. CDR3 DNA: TGCGCCAGCAGTGAGTCACAGGGAGTTGGAAACACCATATATTTT.

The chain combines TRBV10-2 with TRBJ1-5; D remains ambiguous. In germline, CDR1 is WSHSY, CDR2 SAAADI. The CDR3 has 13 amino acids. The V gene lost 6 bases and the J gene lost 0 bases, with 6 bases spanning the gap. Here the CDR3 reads CASRLSSNQPQHF. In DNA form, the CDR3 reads TGCGCCAGCAGGCTGAGTAGCAATCAGCCCCAGCATTTT.

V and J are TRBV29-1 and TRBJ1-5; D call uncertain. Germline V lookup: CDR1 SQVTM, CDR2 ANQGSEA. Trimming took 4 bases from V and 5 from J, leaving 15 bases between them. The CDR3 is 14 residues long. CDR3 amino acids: CSVAVTGGHQPQHF. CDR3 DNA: TGCAGCGTTGCAGTGACGGGAGGCCATCAGCCCCAGCATTTT.

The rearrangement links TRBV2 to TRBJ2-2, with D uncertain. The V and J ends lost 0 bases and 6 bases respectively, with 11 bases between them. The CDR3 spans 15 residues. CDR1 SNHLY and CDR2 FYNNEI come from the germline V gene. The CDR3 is CASSEAPVGAGELFF. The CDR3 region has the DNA TGTGCCAGCAGTGAAGCGCCTGTGGGCGCCGGGGAGCTGTTTTTT. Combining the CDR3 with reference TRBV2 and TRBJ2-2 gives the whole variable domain EPEVTQTPSHQVTQMGQEVILRCVPISNHLYFYWYRQILGQKVEFLVSFYNNEISEKSEIFDDQFSVERPDGSNFTLKIRSTKLEDSAMYFCASSEAPVGAGELFFGEGSRLTVL.

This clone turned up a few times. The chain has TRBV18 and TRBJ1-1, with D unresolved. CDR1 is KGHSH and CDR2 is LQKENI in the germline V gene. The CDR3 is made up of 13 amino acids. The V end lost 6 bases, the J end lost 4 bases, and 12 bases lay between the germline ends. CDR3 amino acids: CASSQQSSTEAFF. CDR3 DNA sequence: TGTGCCAGCTCCCAACAGAGTAGCACTGAAGCTTTCTTT.

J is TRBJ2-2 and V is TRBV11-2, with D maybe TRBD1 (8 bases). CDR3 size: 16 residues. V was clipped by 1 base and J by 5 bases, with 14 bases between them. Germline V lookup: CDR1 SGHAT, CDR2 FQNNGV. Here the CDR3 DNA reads TGTGCCAGCAGCTTAGGCGGACAGGGAGGGACCGGGGAGCTGTTTTTT. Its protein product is CASSLGGQGGTGELFF.

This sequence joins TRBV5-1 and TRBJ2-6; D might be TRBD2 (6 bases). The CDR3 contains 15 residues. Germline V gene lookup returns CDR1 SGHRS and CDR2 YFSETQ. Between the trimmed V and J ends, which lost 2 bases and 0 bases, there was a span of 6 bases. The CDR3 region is CASSFGGSGANVLTF. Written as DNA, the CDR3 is TGCGCCAGCAGCTTCGGGGGCTCTGGGGCCAACGTCCTGACTTTC. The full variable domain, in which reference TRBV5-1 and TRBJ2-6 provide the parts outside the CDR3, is KAGVTQTPRYLIKTRGQQVTLSCSPISGHRSVSWYQQTPGQGLQFLFEYFSETQRNKGNFPGRFSGRQFSNSRSEMNVSTLELGDSALYLCASSFGGSGANVLTFGAGSRLTVL.

CDR3 region: CASSSGFDMGRKLFF. The CDR3 coding sequence is TGTGCCAGCAGCTCCGGATTCGACATGGGTCGAAAACTGTTTTTT. The V gene is TRBV7-2, the J gene TRBJ1-4; D unclear. Germline values: CDR1 SGHTA, CDR2 FQGNSA. The CDR3 length is 15 residues. Trimming removed 4 bases from V and 10 bases from J, with 19 bases in between.

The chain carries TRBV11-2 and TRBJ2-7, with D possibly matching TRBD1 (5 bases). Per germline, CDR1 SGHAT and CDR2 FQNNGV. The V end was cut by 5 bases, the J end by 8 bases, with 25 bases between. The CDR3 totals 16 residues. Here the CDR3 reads CASSQFGQGRGGQQYF. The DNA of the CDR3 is TGTGCCAGCAGCCAGTTCGGGCAGGGAAGGGGTGGGCAGCAGTACTTC. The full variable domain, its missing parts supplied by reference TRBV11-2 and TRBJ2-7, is EAGVAQSPRYKIIEKRQSVAFWCNPISGHATLYWYQQILGQGPKLLIQFQNNGVVDDSQLPKDRFSAERLKGVDSTLKIQPAKLEDSAVYLCASSQFGQGRGGQQYFGPGTRLTVT.

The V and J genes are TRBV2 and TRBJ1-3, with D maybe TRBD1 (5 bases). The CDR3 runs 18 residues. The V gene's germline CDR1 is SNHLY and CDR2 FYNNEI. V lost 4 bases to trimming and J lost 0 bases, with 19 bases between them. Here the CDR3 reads CASSGVGRRGDSGNTIYF. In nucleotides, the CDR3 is TGTGCCAGCAGTGGGGTTGGGCGCCGAGGGGACTCTGGAAACACCATATATTTT. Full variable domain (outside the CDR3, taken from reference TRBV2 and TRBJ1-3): EPEVTQTPSHQVTQMGQEVILRCVPISNHLYFYWYRQILGQKVEFLVSFYNNEISEKSEIFDDQFSVERPDGSNFTLKIRSTKLEDSAMYFCASSGVGRRGDSGNTIYFGEGSWLTVV.